The following is a T cell receptor beta chain sequence with its context. This sample stems from a study of shared clonotypes between healthy human individuals. Overall study context: Researchers drew samples from a couple of women and three men aged 18 to 49.

For unsorted samples, genomic DNA was extracted from about 90 million PBMCs. Ten immunoSEQ deep assay plates held the unsorted PBMC DNA. Original data processing: ImmunoSEQ yielded junction-only sequences lacking quality scores, so filtering differed. TCRdb keeps only in-frame clones here, not all; method: immunoSEQ multiplex PCR. V, J and clone size reflect that table, while D and trimming were determined from the DNA. The sample carries roughly 500,000 clones, around 74% recorded once. This CDR3 has 16 residues. V gave up 0 bases and J gave up 5 bases, with 15 bases separating them. Germline V gives CDR1 SGHDT, CDR2 YYEEEE.

The sequence derives from a woman between 40 and 55 years old in good health. Some clones in this sample may be carry-over from other donors' samples. This rearrangement joins TRBV5-6 to TRBJ2-1; D gene ambiguous. Sequencing was performed on PBMCs. In DNA form, the CDR3 reads TGTGCCAGCAGCTTGGTAGGGCGGTCGGGCGACAATGAGCAGTTCTTC. Its translation is CASSLVGRSGDNEQFF.